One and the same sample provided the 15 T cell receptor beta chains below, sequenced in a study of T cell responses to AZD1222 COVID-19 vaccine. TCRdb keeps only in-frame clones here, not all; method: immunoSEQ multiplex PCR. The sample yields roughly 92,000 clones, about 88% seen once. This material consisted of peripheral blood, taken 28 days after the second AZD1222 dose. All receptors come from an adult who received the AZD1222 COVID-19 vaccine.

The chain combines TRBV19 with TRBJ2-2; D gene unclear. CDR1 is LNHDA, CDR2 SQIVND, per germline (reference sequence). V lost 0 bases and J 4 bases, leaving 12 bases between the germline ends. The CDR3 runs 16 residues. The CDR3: CASSIDPVLRTGELFF. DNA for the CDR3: TGTGCCAGTAGTATAGATCCTGTTTTGCGCACCGGGGAGCTGTTTTTT.

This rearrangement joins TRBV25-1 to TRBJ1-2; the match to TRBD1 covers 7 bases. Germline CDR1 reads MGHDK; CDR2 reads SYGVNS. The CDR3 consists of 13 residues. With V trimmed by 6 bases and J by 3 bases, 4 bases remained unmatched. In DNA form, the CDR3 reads TGTGCCAGCAGAGGACAGGAAGACTATGGCTACACCTTC. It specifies CASRGQEDYGYTF.

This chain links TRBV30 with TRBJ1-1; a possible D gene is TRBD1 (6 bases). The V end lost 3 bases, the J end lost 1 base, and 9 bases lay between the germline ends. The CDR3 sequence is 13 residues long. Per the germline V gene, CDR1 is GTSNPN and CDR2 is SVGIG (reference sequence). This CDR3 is CAWRAQGNTEAFF. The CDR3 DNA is TGTGCCTGGAGAGCACAGGGGAACACTGAAGCTTTCTTT.

CDR3 DNA: TGTGCCTGGGCCGGGACACTAAGTCAGCCCCAGCATTTT. Amino acids: CAWAGTLSQPQHF. This chain links TRBV30 with TRBJ1-5, with D perhaps TRBD1 (6 bases). Germline CDR1 GTSNPN, CDR2 SVGIG (reference sequence). The CDR3 sequence is 13 residues long. The ends were cut back, 5 bases at V and 6 bases at J, with 14 bases in the middle.

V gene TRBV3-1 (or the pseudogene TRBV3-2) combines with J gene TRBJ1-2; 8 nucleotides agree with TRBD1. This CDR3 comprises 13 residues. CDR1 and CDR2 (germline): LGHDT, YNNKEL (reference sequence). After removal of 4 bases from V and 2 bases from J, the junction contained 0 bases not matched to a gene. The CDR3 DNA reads TGTGCCAGCAGCCGGACAGGGAACTATGGCTACACCTTC. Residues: CASSRTGNYGYTF.

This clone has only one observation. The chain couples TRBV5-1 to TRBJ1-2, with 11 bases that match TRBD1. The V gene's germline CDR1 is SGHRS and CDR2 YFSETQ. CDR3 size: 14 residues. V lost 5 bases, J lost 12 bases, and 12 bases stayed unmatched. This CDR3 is CASSTNPGQGVHTF. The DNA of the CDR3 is TGCGCCAGCAGTACGAACCCGGGACAGGGGGTCCACACCTTC.

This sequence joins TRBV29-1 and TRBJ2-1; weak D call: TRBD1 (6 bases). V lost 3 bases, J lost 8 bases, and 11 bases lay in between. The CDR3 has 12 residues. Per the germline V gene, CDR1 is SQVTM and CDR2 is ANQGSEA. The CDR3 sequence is CSVDRGGYEQFF. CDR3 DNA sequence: TGCAGCGTTGACAGGGGTGGTTATGAGCAGTTCTTC.

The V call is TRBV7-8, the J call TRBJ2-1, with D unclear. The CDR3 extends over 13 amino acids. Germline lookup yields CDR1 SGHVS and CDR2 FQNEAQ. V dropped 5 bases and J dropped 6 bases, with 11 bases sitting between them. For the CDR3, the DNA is TGTGCCAGCAGCCAGACGGTCGGCAATGAGCAGTTCTTC. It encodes CASSQTVGNEQFF.

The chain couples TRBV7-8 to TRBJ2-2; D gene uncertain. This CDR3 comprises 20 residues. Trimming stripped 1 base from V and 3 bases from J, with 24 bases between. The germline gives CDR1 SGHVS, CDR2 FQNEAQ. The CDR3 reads CASSLVGLWQALGYTGELFF. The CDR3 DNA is TGTGCCAGCAGCTTAGTTGGTTTGTGGCAGGCGTTGGGTTACACCGGGGAGCTGTTTTTT.

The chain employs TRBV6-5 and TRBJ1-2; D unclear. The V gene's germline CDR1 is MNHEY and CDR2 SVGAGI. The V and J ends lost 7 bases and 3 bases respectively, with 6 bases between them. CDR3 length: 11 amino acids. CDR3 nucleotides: TGTGCCAGCACGGTAGACTATGGCTACACCTTC. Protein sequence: CASTVDYGYTF.

CDR3 sequence reads: CASSLTRKYNEQFF. DNA of the CDR3: TGTGCCAGCAGCCTAACGCGGAAATACAATGAGCAGTTCTTC. The chain uses TRBV7-2 and TRBJ2-1; D not certain. V was clipped by 5 bases and J by 4 bases, with 12 bases between them. CDR1 and CDR2 from the germline V gene are SGHTA and FQGNSA. This CDR3 is built from 14 residues.

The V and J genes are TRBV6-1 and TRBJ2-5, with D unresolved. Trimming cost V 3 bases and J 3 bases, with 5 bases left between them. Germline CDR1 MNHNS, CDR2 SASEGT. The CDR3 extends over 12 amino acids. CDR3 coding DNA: TGTGCCAGCAGTGACCCCGAAGAGACCCAGTACTTC. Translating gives CASSDPEETQYF.

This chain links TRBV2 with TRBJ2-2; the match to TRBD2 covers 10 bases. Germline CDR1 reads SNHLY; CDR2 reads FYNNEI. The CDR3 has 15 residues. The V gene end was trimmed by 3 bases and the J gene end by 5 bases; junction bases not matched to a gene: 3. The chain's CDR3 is CASSDLAGVTGELFF. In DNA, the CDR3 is TGTGCCAGCAGTGACCTAGCGGGGGTTACCGGGGAGCTGTTTTTT. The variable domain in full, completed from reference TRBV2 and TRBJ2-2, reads EPEVTQTPSHQVTQMGQEVILRCVPISNHLYFYWYRQILGQKVEFLVSFYNNEISEKSEIFDDQFSVERPDGSNFTLKIRSTKLEDSAMYFCASSDLAGVTGELFFGEGSRLTVL.

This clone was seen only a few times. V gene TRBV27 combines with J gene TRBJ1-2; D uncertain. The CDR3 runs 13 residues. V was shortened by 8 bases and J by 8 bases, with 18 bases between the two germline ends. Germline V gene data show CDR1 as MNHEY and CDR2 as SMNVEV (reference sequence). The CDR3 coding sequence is TGTGCCAGCTCAACCGGTCGAGGGAGCGGCTACACCTTC. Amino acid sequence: CASSTGRGSGYTF.

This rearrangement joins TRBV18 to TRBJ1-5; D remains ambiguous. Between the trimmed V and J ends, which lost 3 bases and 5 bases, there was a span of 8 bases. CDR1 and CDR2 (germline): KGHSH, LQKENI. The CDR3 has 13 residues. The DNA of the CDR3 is TGTGCCAGCTCACCGGGAGGATATCAGCCCCAGCATTTT. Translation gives CASSPGGYQPQHF.